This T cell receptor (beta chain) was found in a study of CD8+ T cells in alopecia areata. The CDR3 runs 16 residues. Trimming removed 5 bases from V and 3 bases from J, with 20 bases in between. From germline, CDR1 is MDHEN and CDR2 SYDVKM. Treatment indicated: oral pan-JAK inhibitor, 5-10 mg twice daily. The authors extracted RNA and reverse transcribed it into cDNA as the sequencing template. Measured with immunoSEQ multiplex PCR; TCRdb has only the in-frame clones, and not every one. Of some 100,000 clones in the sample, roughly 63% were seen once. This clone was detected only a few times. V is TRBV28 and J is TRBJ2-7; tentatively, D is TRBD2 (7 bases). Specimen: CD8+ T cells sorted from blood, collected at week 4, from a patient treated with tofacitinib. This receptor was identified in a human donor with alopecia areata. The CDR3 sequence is CASSAPQGGSHYEQYF. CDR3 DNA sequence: TGTGCCAGCAGTGCGCCACAGGGAGGGTCGCACTACGAGCAGTACTTC. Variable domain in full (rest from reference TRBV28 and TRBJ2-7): DVKVTQSSRYLVKRTGEKVFLECVQDMDHENMFWYRQDPGLGLRLIYFSYDVKMKEKGDIPEGYSVSREKKERFSLILESASTNQTSMYLCASSAPQGGSHYEQYFGPGTRLTVT.